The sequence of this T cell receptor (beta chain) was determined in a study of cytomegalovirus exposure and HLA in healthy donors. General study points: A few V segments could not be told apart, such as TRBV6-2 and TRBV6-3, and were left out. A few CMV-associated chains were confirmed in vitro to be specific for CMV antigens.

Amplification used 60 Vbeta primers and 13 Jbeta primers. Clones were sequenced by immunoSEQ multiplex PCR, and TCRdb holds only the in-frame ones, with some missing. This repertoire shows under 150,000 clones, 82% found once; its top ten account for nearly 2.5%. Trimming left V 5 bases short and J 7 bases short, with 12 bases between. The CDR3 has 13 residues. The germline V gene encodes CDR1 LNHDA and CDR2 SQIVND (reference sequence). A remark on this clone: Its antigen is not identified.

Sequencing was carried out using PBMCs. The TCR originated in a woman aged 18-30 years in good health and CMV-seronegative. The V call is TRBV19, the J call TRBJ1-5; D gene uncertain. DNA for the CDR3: TGTGCCAGTAGTCCGGGTAAAAAGCAGCCCCAGCATTTT. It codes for CASSPGKKQPQHF.